Included here is one TCR beta chain sequence, with context. Antigen unknown. The record originates from a study of cytomegalovirus exposure and HLA in healthy donors. Broader study findings: As confirmed in vitro, a few CMV-associated chains were specific for CMV antigens.

60 Vbeta and 13 Jbeta primers were used in PCR. Only in-frame clones appear in the TCRdb table, and some are missing; sequencing was by immunoSEQ multiplex PCR. The table has 110,000 or so clones, over 8.5% seen once. Germline V gene data show CDR1 as SGHKS and CDR2 as YYEKEE (reference sequence). The CDR3 consists of 14 residues. V dropped 1 base and J dropped 5 bases, with 9 bases sitting between them. The sequence derives from a woman aged 40 to 50 in good health and CMV-seropositive. Sequenced: PBMCs. The rearrangement joins TRBV5-5 to TRBJ1-4; no clear D gene. The CDR3 coding sequence is TGTGCCAGCAGCTTGAGTTCGGGGAATGAAAAACTGTTTTTT. Translated, it gives CASSLSSGNEKLFF. Full variable domain (missing parts from reference TRBV5-5 and TRBJ1-4): DAGVTQSPTHLIKTRGQQVTLRCSPISGHKSVSWYQQVLGQGPQFIFQYYEKEERGRGNFPDRFSARQFPNYSSELNVNALLLGDSALYLCASSLSSGNEKLFFGSGTQLSVL.